This T cell receptor beta chain was sequenced in a study of cytomegalovirus exposure and HLA in healthy donors (dated by TCRdb to 2016 to 2017). In terms of the full investigation: In an earlier analysis of 587 of the donors, 250 to 300 Gb of sequence data and 90 million to 120 million unique TCR beta sequences from 150 million to 200 million T cells were reported. The aim of the study was to test whether cataloging public T cell receptors could identify signatures of past pathogen exposure. In a later analysis, previously published TCR beta repertoires from 550 to 750 donors were re-analyzed and high-resolution HLA genotyping was added so that TCR occurrence patterns could be studied. HLA typing included class I and class II loci at four-digit resolution. Donor age, sex, ethnicity and CMV serostatus were collected together with the repertoire data. The number of typed donors differed by locus: about 620-640 for A, B, C, DRB1 and DQB1; some 500 for DQA1; approximately 600 for DPA1; and around 490 for DPB1. On average, approximately 250,000 unique TCR beta nucleotide sequences were sequenced per donor among a few hundred genotyped donors of the cohort, with 15% to 20% of those sequences being non-productive. The T cell repertoires of about 700 subjects were profiled by immunosequencing and related to cytomegalovirus serostatus. High-throughput TCR immunosequencing, statistical association of individual TCRs with disease status, and machine learning were combined to predict cytomegalovirus infection status. Every repertoire in the discovery cohort had been generated on one and the same sequencing platform. In addition to the first cohort of hundreds of subjects, a separate validation cohort of approximately 130 different subjects was used. The later analysis used no new phenotypic data to find candidate immune exposures, relying instead on TCR beta sequences and their occurrence across donors. Roughly 5 DR-DQ haplotypes were treated as single units for association and clustering because of strong linkage in the cohort. The genetic ancestry cluster associated with self-reported Caucasian donors included 80% to 90% of the roughly 390 genotyped donors. A later genetic analysis took genome-wide SNP genotypes for about 65% of the 666 donors and used that subset as a discovery cohort. An early release that covered about 640 HLA-typed donors contained around 300 gigabases of sequencing data and 65 million to 100 million unique TCR sequences. In an earlier analysis of 587 of the donors, high-throughput TCR beta sequencing was used to judge whether each TCR beta V gene segment behaved as functional or pseudogenic. Summary of the overall study and its limitations: In a later genetic analysis, a missense DCLRE1C variant was associated with V-gene and J-gene trimming of TCR beta chains, and the association was replicated in an independent cohort. A later analysis reported that several top co-occurrence clusters appeared linked to parvovirus B19, influenza, CMV and Epstein-Barr virus. Roughly uniform sequencing depth across donors was assumed in presence/absence analyses, although this assumption may not hold. The 87-base-pair reads could not distinguish some IMGT-functional V segments, including TRBV6-2 and TRBV6-3, so those segments were excluded. A later analysis found that most CMV-associated TCR beta chains appeared HLA-restricted, with HLA associations seemingly driven largely by CMV exposure. A total of 150 or so TCR beta chains were listed by the study as associated with cytomegalovirus. When HLA alleles, especially DR and DQ, strongly co-occurred, TCR associations were difficult to assign to individual alleles. Across donors, most TCR sequences were observed very rarely, whereas some public TCRs were present in many individuals. Cytomegalovirus status was reported to be diagnosed by the classifier with high specificity and sensitivity in both the original and validation cohorts. A later analysis found that HLA-associated TCR beta chains were more clonally expanded and had lower generation probabilities than equally common non-associated chains. A further reported finding was that TCR beta sequences accurately predicted the HLA-A and HLA-B alleles for most subjects in the first cohort. According to a later analysis, TCR association rates differed among HLA loci, with DRB1 alleles showing the most associated TCRs and HLA-C alleles showing the fewest. According to the authors, the approach could potentially be generalized to other disease states and immunological phenotypes. CMV serostatus was the only immune exposure information available for the cohort. Because counts were too low, roughly 17 rarely observed V segments, including chromosome 9 orphons, were left out of the earlier analysis of 587 of the donors. The sequencing pipeline was judged likely to have produced a cluster of highly shared sequence variants as a technical artifact. In a later genetic analysis, fewer N-insertions in productive TCRs were reported among donors in an Asian-associated ancestry cluster than the roughly 640-donor mean. Correlated functional status among segregating V segments might reflect linkage disequilibrium, but an unknown experimental factor could not be ruled out. Because HLA typing was missing for some donors at each locus, association tests included only the typed subset. In vitro tests confirmed that three of the cytomegalovirus-associated TCR beta chains recognize cytomegalovirus antigens. A later analysis associated roughly 17,000 TCR beta sequences with specific HLA alleles at a false discovery rate of 0.05. In this cohort, only TCR beta chains were sequenced, and detectable features were limited by the absence of alpha or paired-chain data. Broadly in line with IMGT annotations, most TCR beta V segments showed up in productive rearrangements about 87% or about 30% of the time in an earlier analysis of about 500 of the donors.

With regard to this clone: It lacks a known antigen. No base quality values were provided; no much bigger clone lies one nucleotide off.

Libraries were constructed by the immunoSEQ multiplex PCR assay. A mixture of 60 forward primers for TCR Vbeta segments and 13 reverse primers for TCR Jbeta segments was used in the multiplex PCR. The CDR3 region of rearranged TCR beta genes was amplified from genomic DNA with a multiplex PCR assay. The amplified TCR beta libraries were sequenced on the Illumina HiSeq System as 87-base-pair reads. The study's processing was this. Across the 670 or so repertoires, a later analysis counted around 80 million unique TCR beta chains, roughly 11 million of which were shared by at least two donors. Raw reads were error-corrected and collapsed into unique sequences with a nearest-neighbor algorithm that merged closely related sequences to remove PCR and sequencing errors. V, D and J gene segments were assigned by aligning CDR3 sequences to IMGT reference sequences. For a sequence to be retained, a match of at least six nucleotides was required to both a V gene segment and a J gene segment. Rearrangements were called productive when the CDR3 lacked stop codons and stayed in frame with V and J; all others were non-productive. CDR3 was defined according to IMGT convention as the region running from the second conserved V-encoded cysteine to the conserved J-encoded phenylalanine. In an earlier analysis of more than 550 of the donors, sequences lacking an unambiguous match to a single V gene segment were excluded. An earlier analysis of some 500 of the donors classified V segments as functional when productive rearrangements were above 56.7% and as segregating when the standard deviation between donors was above 5%. To diagnose cytomegalovirus status from the catalog of TCR beta chain sequences, a statistical classification framework was built. In a later analysis, TCR nucleotide sequences were compared against IMGT/GENE-DB human TR gene sequences so that V and J genes could be assigned. In a later analysis, CDR3 sequences and most-parsimonious VDJ recombination scenarios were assigned using the TCRdist pipeline. In a later analysis, each TCR beta chain was defined by its CDR3 amino acid sequence together with its V-gene family, and reads lacking a unique V-gene family were excluded. A later analysis removed several hundred highly shared, low-generation-probability nucleotide sequences to deal with suspected cross-contamination and a sequencing artifact. In a later analysis, a clonal expansion index for each public chain was calculated from normalized within-repertoire ranks of inferred template counts. In a later analysis, generation probabilities were computed with a VDJ recombination model fitted to out-of-frame rearrangements, and the resulting probabilities were checked against IGoR. In a later analysis, TCR-TCR, TCR-HLA and TCR-CMV co-occurrence was scored with hypergeometric tests, and a repertoire-size bias correction was applied to TCR pairs. In a later analysis, false discovery rates were estimated by permuting HLA or CMV assignments 20 times. In a later analysis, co-occurring TCRs were grouped using DBSCAN, with TCRdist sequence similarity added in when clustering inside HLA-allele-positive subsets. Repertoires with fewer than 30,000 or more than 120,000 public chains, plus five repertoires with anomalous nucleotide sharing, were excluded from co-occurrence clustering. The source is immuneACCESS, and TCRdb retained only in-frame sequences with V and J called. Part of the clones is not carried over; for the studies checked, unresolved V genes explain less than half of this, and the remainder is unexplained. The V and J calls and clone size come from that table; D and trimming were worked out from the DNA. This sample comprises more than 95,000 clones, around 80% of them detected only once. The ten largest clones capture just under 2% of the sample.

V and J lose 5 bases and 6 bases, and a span of 9 bases separates them. The CDR3 contains 11 residues, cysteine and phenylalanine counted. Solely the CDR3 DNA is kept, with 33 bases framed from the first base. The CDR1 and CDR2 encoded by the germline V gene (reference sequence) are DFQATT and SNEGSKA. The cohort comprised some 680 healthy bone marrow donors. At the time of sampling, all cohort members were nominally healthy, though unrecorded immune exposures were likely present. The donor tested CMV seronegative, placing the donor among the 350 or so seronegative members of the cohort. A peripheral blood sample was provided by each donor, and peripheral blood mononuclear cells were used for TCR beta sequencing. The Qiagen DNeasy Blood Extraction Kit was used to extract genomic DNA from the blood cell samples.

This TCR was recovered from a man aged 50 or older in good health and CMV-seronegative. Recombination connected TRBV20-1 to TRBJ2-3; a tentative D call is TRBD1 (5 bases match). Sequencing input: PBMCs. DNA sequence: TGCAGTGCTGCATACAGGGATACGCAGTATTTT. It translates as CSAAYRDTQYF.